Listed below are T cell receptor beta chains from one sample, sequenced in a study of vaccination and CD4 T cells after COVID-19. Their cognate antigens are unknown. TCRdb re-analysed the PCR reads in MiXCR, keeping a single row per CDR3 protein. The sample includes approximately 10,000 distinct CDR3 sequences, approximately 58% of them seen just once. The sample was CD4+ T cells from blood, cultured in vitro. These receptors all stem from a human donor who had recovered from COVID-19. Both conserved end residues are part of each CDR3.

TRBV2,CASSGPLAFSYEQYF
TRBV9,CASSPVQGGAGELFF
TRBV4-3,CASSQDQIGNEQFF
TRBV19,CASSIDGGSGEAFF
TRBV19,CASLGQNFYGYTF
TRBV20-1,CSARDGAEEGPNTF
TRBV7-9,CASSLMNQGGNSPLHF
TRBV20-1,CSASAGSGNTIYF
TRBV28,CASRRQSNQPQHF
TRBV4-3,CASSQTSGQTYGYTF
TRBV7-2,CASSLEAGANQPQHF
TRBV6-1,CASRRQGGYGYTF
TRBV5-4,CASSTDGAWGHEQYF
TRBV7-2,CASPLGGELFF
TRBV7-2,CASSLSSRVAGELFF
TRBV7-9,CASSLPTRGTEAFF